This record concerns one T cell receptor beta chain sequence. Its cognate antigen is unknown. This entry comes from a study of shared clonotypes between healthy human individuals. General observations from the study: When naive CD4 clonotypes were compared across a handful of donors, 4% to 6.5% were shared.

The germline gives CDR1 KGHSH, CDR2 LQKENI. Trimming removed 0 bases from V and 9 bases from J, with 9 bases in between. The CDR3 covers 13 residues. Template for every sorted-subset replicate PCR totaled around 210 ng DNA, tens of thousands of T cell genomes. The assay was immunoSEQ multiplex PCR, and TCRdb's table has in-frame clones only and misses some. This table holds over 2 million clones, 85% to 95% found once. Sample: naive CD4+ T cells sorted from blood. Stated subset: CD45RA+ positively selected. The J gene is TRBJ2-1, the V gene TRBV18, with a possible D match to TRBD2 (5 bases). The TCR comes from a man between 18 and 29 years old in good health. This CDR3 reads CASSPPNRGEQFF. The CDR3 DNA sequence: TGTGCCAGCTCACCACCTAACCGGGGTGAGCAGTTCTTC.